The next 9 T cell receptor beta chains were all read from a single sample in a study of shared clonotypes between healthy human individuals. Using immunoSEQ multiplex PCR, the repertoire was profiled, and TCRdb retains in-frame clones only, with some absent. This repertoire shows about 470,000 clones, roughly three quarters found once; its top ten account for about 13%. Sequenced material: PBMCs. The receptors come from a woman aged 40 to 49 in good health. Some clones in this sample may be carry-over from other donors' samples.

V gene TRBV2 combines with J gene TRBJ2-7; D is ambiguous. V was pared by 7 bases and J by 2 bases, with 6 bases between. Germline lookup yields CDR1 SNHLY and CDR2 FYNNEI. CDR3 size: 11 residues. Here the CDR3 DNA reads TGTGCCAGCATGAATGCCTACGAGCAGTACTTC. This gives the protein CASMNAYEQYF.

The J gene is TRBJ1-5, the V gene TRBV28, with TRBD1 as a possible D gene (5 bases). This CDR3 has 15 amino acids. V shed 6 bases and J shed 5 bases, with 17 bases lying between them. Looked up from germline, CDR1 is MDHEN and CDR2 is SYDVKM. This CDR3 reads CASSPFGQRHQPQHF. In DNA form, the CDR3 reads TGTGCCAGCAGCCCATTCGGACAACGCCATCAGCCCCAGCATTTT.

CDR3 nucleotides: TGTGCCAGCTCACAAACCGGGCCCGGCTACTCTGGAAACACCATATATTTT. Translation gives CASSQTGPGYSGNTIYF. The chain is built from TRBV18 and TRBJ1-3; D remains unclear. The germline V gene encodes CDR1 KGHSH and CDR2 LQKENI. Trimming cost V 4 bases and J 0 bases, with 16 bases left between them. CDR3 length: 17 residues.

The V and J genes are TRBV4-2 and TRBJ2-2, with D possibly matching TRBD1 (6 bases). The germline CDR1 and CDR2 sequences are LGHNA and YNFKEQ. This CDR3 contains 15 residues. Trimming removed 4 bases at V and 4 bases at J, with 13 bases between. CDR3 amino acids: CASSPRDTSTGELFF. The CDR3 DNA reads TGTGCCAGCAGCCCAAGGGACACCTCCACCGGGGAGCTGTTTTTT.

The gene calls are TRBV11-2 and TRBJ2-7; D uncertain. The V gene's germline CDR1 is SGHAT and CDR2 FQNNGV. The CDR3 totals 13 residues. V lost 4 bases and J lost 4, with 11 bases in between. CDR3: CASSWRVGYEQYF. CDR3 sequence (DNA): TGTGCCAGCAGCTGGAGAGTTGGGTACGAGCAGTACTTC.

Worth noting for this clone: With a much larger clone just one base away, this may be a read error. V and J are TRBV2 and TRBJ2-1; no definite D call. The CDR3 is made up of 13 amino acids. The V end was cut by 1 base, the J end by 4 bases, with 5 bases between. Germline V gives CDR1 SNHLY, CDR2 FYNNEI. The CDR3 is CASSEDRYNEQFF. The CDR3 DNA follows: TGTGCCAGCAGTGAAGACAGATACAATGAGCAGTTCTTC.

This clone was picked up a small number of times. The sample carries other DNA sequences with the same CDR3. The chain recombines TRBV7-2 with TRBJ2-7; D gene ambiguous. The CDR3 runs to 14 residues. The V and J ends lost 1 base and 0 bases respectively, with 7 bases between them. Germline V gives CDR1 SGHTA, CDR2 FQGNSA. The CDR3 bases are TGTGCCAGCAGCTTAGATGGTGCCTCCTACGAGCAGTACTTC. Translated: CASSLDGASYEQYF.

The CDR3 nucleotides read TGTGCCAGCAGTGGACTAGCGGGAGTGGCTGAGCAGTTCTTC. Protein sequence: CASSGLAGVAEQFF. V and J are TRBV2 and TRBJ2-1, with 12 bases fitting TRBD2. The junction had 4 bases not matched to a gene; V was cut back by 4 bases and J by 9 bases. The CDR3 length is 14 residues. Germline-derived CDR1 and CDR2 are SNHLY and FYNNEI.

This chain links TRBV6-1 with TRBJ2-7; D is unclear. Germline CDR1 and CDR2: MNHNS and SASEGT. Trimming removed 4 bases at V and 4 bases at J, with 5 bases between. The CDR3 spans 11 residues. The CDR3 loop is CASSAEYEQYF. DNA of the CDR3: TGTGCCAGCAGTGCCGAGTACGAGCAGTACTTC.